The 21 T cell receptor beta chains in this list originate from one sample, sequenced in a study of blood T cell repertoires in COVID-19. Generated by immunoSEQ multiplex PCR, the TCRdb table keeps only in-frame clones and is missing some. The sample gives approximately 90,000 clones, more than 60% of which show up once; about 11% is in the top ten. What was sequenced was peripheral blood. These receptors were obtained from a man between 65 and 79 years old with acute or convalescent COVID-19.

The sample holds one count of this clone. The chain links TRBV27 to TRBJ2-2; D is uncertain. The CDR3 sequence is 14 residues long. CDR1 and CDR2 from the germline V gene are MNHEY and SMNVEV (reference sequence). Trimming shortened V by 8 bases and J by 5 bases, and 15 bases separated the two germline ends. The CDR3 nucleotides read TGTGCCAGCCGCCGGCCTACCGGGACCGGGGAGCTGTTTTTT. It specifies CASRRPTGTGELFF.

The table lists this clone with a count of one. V gene TRBV5-1 combines with J gene TRBJ1-2; possibly TRBD1 for D (5 bases). The CDR3 length is 15 residues. V lost 0 bases, J lost 6 bases, and 15 bases lay in between. Germline V lookup: CDR1 SGHRS, CDR2 YFSETQ. DNA for the CDR3: TGCGCCAGCAGCTTGGAGAGGGGCAGCGGGGATGGCTACACCTTC. Translated, it gives CASSLERGSGDGYTF.

This clone showed up just once. The genes are TRBV3-1 (or the pseudogene TRBV3-2) and TRBJ2-3; D might be TRBD2 (6 bases). V lost 0 bases and J 6 bases, leaving 10 bases between the germline ends. Per the germline V gene, CDR1 is LGHDT and CDR2 is YNNKEL (reference sequence). CDR3 length: 14 amino acids. CDR3 in DNA: TGTGCCAGCAGCCAAGATGTAGCGGCGGATACGCAGTATTTT. Translation gives CASSQDVAADTQYF.

The chain joins TRBV5-1 to TRBJ2-1, with TRBD2 identical over 14 bases. The ends lost 3 bases at V and 0 bases at J; junction bases unmatched: 5. Germline V gene data show CDR1 as SGHRS and CDR2 as YFSETQ. This CDR3 spans 18 amino acids. The CDR3 DNA reads TGCGCCAGCAGCTCCGGGACTAGCGGGAGAAGCTCCTACAATGAGCAGTTCTTC. It yields the protein CASSSGTSGRSSYNEQFF.

This chain uses TRBV11-2 with TRBJ2-1, with D possibly matching TRBD2 (6 bases). The CDR3 loop spans 15 amino acids. Trimming removed 7 bases from V and 2 bases from J, with 15 bases in between. Germline V gene sequence: CDR1 SGHAT, CDR2 FQNNGV. CDR3: CASTWDSSAYNEQFF. CDR3 bases: TGTGCCAGCACCTGGGACTCGTCCGCCTACAATGAGCAGTTCTTC.

CDR3 nucleotide sequence: TGTGCCAGTAGGGCTAGCGGGGGGGTCGCAGATACGCAGTATTTT. The encoded protein is CASRASGGVADTQYF. V usage is TRBV19 and J usage is TRBJ2-3; 12 bases are shared with TRBD2. The V gene's germline CDR1 is LNHDA and CDR2 SQIVND (reference sequence). The CDR3 loop spans 15 amino acids. J lost 4 bases, V lost 6 bases, and 5 bases had no gene match.

The chain uses TRBV5-6 and TRBJ1-2, with 7 bases aligning to TRBD1. V was pared by 5 bases and J by 4 bases, with 8 bases of the junction left unmatched. CDR1 and CDR2 from the germline V gene are SGHDT and YYEEEE. CDR3 length: 14 residues. For the CDR3, the DNA is TGTGCCAGCAGGGGAGACAGGGAAATCTATGGCTACACCTTC. Protein: CASRGDREIYGYTF.

Regarding this clone: At one end, the junction sequence differs from germline, possibly due to a read error. The chain joins TRBV6-1 to TRBJ2-3, with 10 bases matching TRBD2. The CDR3 runs to 16 residues. In germline, CDR1 is MNHNS, CDR2 SASEGT. The CDR3 is CASSKAGGTRRGTQYF. The CDR3, as DNA: TGTGCCAGCAGTAAAGCGGGGGGGACCCGCAGGGGTACGCAGTATTTT.

The chain uses TRBV5-8 and TRBJ2-5; no clear D. This CDR3 spans 12 amino acids. V lost 6 bases and J lost 5, with 11 bases in between. CDR1 is SGHTS, CDR2 YDEGEE, per germline. CDR3 sequence: CASNSRTETQYF. Written as DNA, the CDR3 is TGTGCCAGCAACTCACGTACGGAGACCCAGTACTTC.

This clone was seen a handful of times. V and J are TRBV28 and TRBJ1-4; TRBD1 aligns across 10 bases. Germline V lookup: CDR1 MDHEN, CDR2 SYDVKM. V was clipped by 5 bases and J by 5 bases; unmatched bases: 5. The CDR3 sequence is 15 residues long. CDR3 DNA: TGTGCCAGCAGTCCCCAGGGACAGGGGAATGAAAAACTGTTTTTT. Protein sequence: CASSPQGQGNEKLFF.

CDR3 nucleotide sequence: TGTGCCAGCAGCTTACAGGGGTTCTATGGCTACACCTTC. It translates to CASSLQGFYGYTF. The chain carries TRBV7-6 and TRBJ1-2, with a tentative D call TRBD1 (6 bases). Trimming left V 2 bases short and J 4 bases short, with 8 bases between. This CDR3 comprises 13 residues. CDR1 is SGHVS and CDR2 is FNYEAQ in the germline V gene.

CDR3 sequence (DNA): TGTGCCATCAGTGGCGTTGGGGACAGGGAAACTGAAGCTTTCTTT. Translating gives CAISGVGDRETEAFF. This rearrangement joins TRBV10-3 to TRBJ1-1; 9 bases align to TRBD1. V lost 4 bases to trimming and J lost 5 bases; unmatched junction nucleotides: 8. In germline, CDR1 is ENHRY, CDR2 SYGVKD. The CDR3 contains 15 residues.

The genes are TRBV6-5 and TRBJ1-5; maybe TRBD1 (6 bases). The CDR3 is 15 residues long. V dropped 5 bases and J dropped 3 bases, with 14 bases sitting between them. Per the germline V gene, CDR1 is MNHEY and CDR2 is SVGAGI. In nucleotides, the CDR3 is TGTGCCAGCAGTCGCCGGGACACGGTCAATCAGCCCCAGCATTTT. As protein: CASSRRDTVNQPQHF.

V and J are TRBV19 and TRBJ2-1, with 8 bases aligning to TRBD1. Germline V CDR1 and CDR2: LNHDA, SQIVND (reference sequence). V shed 9 bases, J shed 4 bases, and the junction held 8 bases outside the gene matches. The length of the CDR3 is 14 residues. CDR3 in DNA: TGTGCCAGCAATACAGGGGGGACGTACAATGAGCAGTTCTTC. It translates to CASNTGGTYNEQFF.

This clone was seen a single time. The chain joins TRBV7-9 to TRBJ2-5, with 11 bases matching TRBD2. V lost 6 bases, J lost 2 bases, and 5 bases stayed unmatched. This CDR3 contains 15 residues. Germline assignment: CDR1 SEHNR and CDR2 FQNEAQ (reference sequence). For the CDR3, the DNA is TGTGCCAGCAGTTCGACTAGCGGGGAACAAGAGACCCAGTACTTC. This gives the protein CASSSTSGEQETQYF.

The gene calls are TRBV6-5 and TRBJ2-3, with D possibly TRBD1 on 5 matching bases. CDR1 and CDR2 (germline): MNHEY, SVGAGI. Trimming shortened V by 7 bases and J by 0 bases, and 14 bases separated the two germline ends. The CDR3 contains 15 residues. CDR3 sequence (DNA): TGTGCCAGCAAAGGGGCCAGCTCTAGCACAGATACGCAGTATTTT. It codes for CASKGASSSTDTQYF.

There are a few counts of this clone. The chain combines TRBV7-6 with TRBJ2-3, with D perhaps matching TRBD2 (6 bases). Trimming left V 5 bases short and J 0 bases short, with 15 bases between. The CDR3 covers 16 residues. Germline V CDR1 and CDR2: SGHVS, FNYEAQ. CDR3 in amino acids: CASSQVGGGSTDTQYF. CDR3 bases: TGTGCCAGCAGCCAAGTGGGGGGAGGTAGCACAGATACGCAGTATTTT.

The chain uses TRBV24-1 and TRBJ1-1, with 8 bases fitting TRBD1. There are 13 residues in the CDR3. CDR1 is KGHDR and CDR2 is SFDVKD in the germline V gene. J lost 11 bases, V lost 3 bases, and 7 bases had no gene match. The chain's CDR3 is CATSDPTGVTAFF. The CDR3, as DNA: TGTGCCACCAGTGATCCGACAGGGGTAACGGCTTTCTTT.

This sequence joins TRBV19 and TRBJ1-5, with a tentative D call TRBD1 (5 bases). Germline V gene data show CDR1 as LNHDA and CDR2 as SQIVND (reference sequence). The CDR3 covers 14 residues. V gave up 5 bases and J gave up 6 bases, with 14 bases separating them. The CDR3 spells CASSGGGVAQPQHF. CDR3 bases: TGTGCCAGTAGTGGGGGGGGAGTTGCTCAGCCCCAGCATTTT.

The chain is built from TRBV11-2 and TRBJ2-5, with 9 positions matching TRBD1. Germline assignment: CDR1 SGHAT and CDR2 FQNNGV. CDR3 length: 15 residues. V was pared by 1 base and J by 5 bases, with 5 bases of the junction left unmatched. CDR3 coding DNA: TGTGCCAGCAGCTTAGCAACAGGGGGCTTCGAGACCCAGTACTTC. It encodes CASSLATGGFETQYF.

The table lists this clone with a count of one. The rearrangement joins TRBV4-1 to TRBJ2-2; D is perhaps TRBD2 (6 bases). The CDR3 extends over 17 amino acids. V was cut by 4 bases and J by 3 bases, with 18 bases left in between. Germline V gene sequence: CDR1 MGHRA, CDR2 YSYEKL. The chain's CDR3 is CASSPLRGGIDTGELFF. CDR3 coding DNA: TGCGCCAGCAGCCCACTCCGTGGAGGGATTGACACCGGGGAGCTGTTTTTT.